This TCR beta chain was retrieved from a study of T cells in tuberculosis. Sequencing used immunoSEQ multiplex PCR; TCRdb keeps in-frame clones, though not all of them. The table shows about 30,000 clones, with 80% to 95% occurring only once. Germline V CDR1 and CDR2: MDHEN, SYDVKM. The V gene lost 3 bases and the J gene lost 11 bases, with 21 bases spanning the gap. CDR3 length: 15 residues. The chain links TRBV28 to TRBJ2-3; weak D call: TRBD2 (5 bases). The sequence derives from a donor aged 10-35 years with latent tuberculosis or without tuberculosis infection. Sequencing was performed on PBMCs. As DNA, the CDR3 is TGTGCCAGCAGTTTGGTTATGCGGGCAGGTGTTCAGCAGTATTTT. Residues: CASSLVMRAGVQQYF.